Given below is one T cell receptor beta chain in context. Mismatch with germline at one junction end may stem from a read error. The data originate from a study of blood T cells in healthy people across ages. A second about 6 to 11 cycle PCR used barcoded and J-beta primers. TCRdb ran MiXCR on the 5' RACE reads and lists one entry per CDR3 protein. The sample lists hundreds of thousands of distinct CDR3 sequences; around 54% were seen once. CDR3 size: 17 residues. Germline assignment: CDR1 SGHRS and CDR2 YFSETQ. This sequence was found in a man in his fifties or sixties in good health. This rearrangement joins TRBV5-1 to TRBJ2-2, with 7 positions matching TRBD2. The sequencing sample was made of blood. As DNA, the CDR3 is TGCGTCAGCAGCCTCGAGAGGAGCGGGGACCGGACCGGGGAGCTGTTTTTT. This codes for CVSSLERSGDRTGELFF.